This entry is about one TCR beta chain. Its antigen is unknown. This record belongs to a study of cytomegalovirus exposure and HLA in healthy donors. Whole-study context: Roughly 92 million unique TCRs, all from HLA-typed donors, were included in an early release of the data. Overall study results and limits: Later analysis revealed greater clonal expansion in HLA-associated TCR beta chains than in equally common others. Published work reported that the classifier diagnosed cytomegalovirus status with high specificity and sensitivity.

The PCR used 60 Vbeta and 13 Jbeta primers. The data were produced by immunoSEQ multiplex PCR, yet TCRdb's version contains in-frame clones alone and is incomplete. This sample's table has some 70,000 clones. This clonotype originated in a man aged 35-49 years in good health and CMV-seronegative. Material: PBMCs.

CDR3 in amino acids: CASSLQFGSGRQETQYF. In DNA, the CDR3 is TGCGCCAGCAGCTTGCAATTCGGTTCGGGTAGACAAGAGACCCAGTACTTC. This chain uses TRBV5-1 with TRBJ2-5; D gene unclear. The V end was cut by 1 base, the J end by 2 bases, with 18 bases between. Per the germline V gene, CDR1 is SGHRS and CDR2 is YFSETQ. The CDR3 is 17 amino acids.